This T cell receptor (beta chain) is drawn from a study of T cell repertoires in ileal Crohn's disease. Across the study: All patients had surgery for stricturing (about 60%) or penetrating (approximately 39%) disease. About half received postoperative treatment, roughly twelve with thiopurines and about 20 anti-TNF.

Study results and caveats: High-frequency clones were more common in sorted CD8 than CD4 cells.

Method: immunoSEQ multiplex PCR; TCRdb's copy keeps in-frame clones and lacks some. The table has around 17,000 clones, 85% to 90% seen once; the top ten hold 4.5% to 6%. For this clone: Its specificity is unknown.

The source of this sequence is an adult with Crohn's disease. Sequencing was done on a sample of ileal tissue.

The CDR3 here is CASSDGQGTWQETQYF. The CDR3 DNA follows: TGTGCCAGCAGTGACGGGCAGGGTACTTGGCAAGAGACCCAGTACTTC. V usage is TRBV6-4 and J usage is TRBJ2-5; possible D gene TRBD1, 5 bases. The CDR3 runs to 16 residues. Trimming took off 2 bases at V and 2 bases at J, with 15 bases between the two ends. Germline values: CDR1 MRHNA, CDR2 SNTAGT.